The 17 T cell receptor beta chains below all came from one sample that was sequenced in a study of CD8 T cells in ankylosing spondylitis. TCRdb independently ran MiXCR on the 5' RACE reads; one entry per CDR3 protein. The sample lists 80,000 to 90,000 distinct CDR3 sequences, roughly 27% seen once, with around three fifths in the top ten. Material for sequencing was blood, either unsorted or a sorted T cell fraction (not recorded which). The receptors were sampled from a male donor with ankylosing spondylitis or in good health (not recorded which).

This clonotype showed up just a few times. The rearrangement links TRBV5-1 to TRBJ2-3; TRBD2 matches at 9 bases. V trimming: 5 bases; J trimming: 4 bases; junction bases outside the gene matches: 5. CDR1 and CDR2 from the germline V gene are SGHRS and YFSETQ. The CDR3 totals 14 residues. The CDR3 nucleotides read TGCGCCAGCAGTCCCAGCGGGAGGTCAGATACGCAGTATTTT. Encoded protein: CASSPSGRSDTQYF.

This clonotype was recorded many times. The J gene is TRBJ1-1, the V gene TRBV5-5; D gene ambiguous. The CDR3 is 14 amino acids. The germline V gene encodes CDR1 SGHKS and CDR2 YYEKEE (reference sequence). The germline V and J ends were trimmed by 4 bases and 2 bases, with 12 bases remaining between them. In DNA form, the CDR3 reads TGTGCCAGCAGCGTGATCAGACGAAACACTGAAGCTTTCTTT. Translation: CASSVIRRNTEAFF.

This clonotype was seen many times. The chain uses TRBV5-6 and TRBJ2-1; 10 nucleotides agree with TRBD1. Looked up from germline, CDR1 is SGHDT and CDR2 is YYEEEE. Trimming cost V 6 bases and J 4 bases; bases outside gene matches: 10. The CDR3 is made up of 16 amino acids. CDR3 protein: CASTNEQGQGYNEQFF. The CDR3 nucleotides read TGTGCCAGCACCAATGAACAGGGACAGGGGTACAATGAGCAGTTCTTC.

CDR3 bases: TGCAGTGCTAGCTTCGCCCTAGACAGGGGGTATCAGCCCCAGCATTTT. Encoded protein: CSASFALDRGYQPQHF. The chain joins TRBV20-1 to TRBJ1-5, with 9 positions matching TRBD1. J was trimmed by 5 bases and V by 3 bases; bases with no gene match: 11. This CDR3 spans 16 amino acids. Germline CDR1 reads DFQATT; CDR2 reads SNEGSKA (reference sequence).

The chain combines TRBV11-3 with TRBJ2-7; D gene uncertain. The CDR3 consists of 12 residues. CDR1 and CDR2 (germline): SGHNT, YENEEA. V shed 0 bases and J shed 6 bases, with 6 bases lying between them. The CDR3 coding sequence is TGTGCCAGCAGCTTAGACCCGCGCGAGCAGTACTTC. Its protein is CASSLDPREQYF. The full variable domain, with the rest looked up from reference TRBV11-3 and TRBJ2-7, is EAGVVQSPRYKIIEKKQPVAFWCNPISGHNTLYWYLQNLGQGPELLIRYENEEAVDDSQLPKDRFSAERLKGVDSTLKIQPAELGDSAVYLCASSLDPREQYFGPGTRLTVT.

The chain links TRBV12-3 or TRBV12-4 to TRBJ1-1; D is undetermined. The CDR3 length is 12 residues. The V end lost 1 base, the J end lost 0 bases, and 0 bases lay between the germline ends. The CDR3 protein is CASSLVNTEAFF. The DNA for the CDR3 is TGTGCCAGCAGTTTAGTGAACACTGAAGCTTTCTTT.

V usage is TRBV6-1 and J usage is TRBJ2-4, with D possibly TRBD2 on 6 matching bases. With 5 bases removed from V and 0 bases from J, the gap between germline ends came to 23 bases. Germline lookup yields CDR1 MNHNS and CDR2 SASEGT. The CDR3 is made up of 19 amino acids. CDR3 nucleotide sequence: TGTGCCAGCAGTAAGGTCGGGGCGGGAACGCTACTAGCCAAAAACATTCAGTACTTC. Translated: CASSKVGAGTLLAKNIQYF.

Only a few counts were recorded for this clonotype. The J gene is TRBJ2-5, the V gene TRBV3-1; 7 nucleotides line up with TRBD2. There are 19 residues in the CDR3. V lost 0 bases, J lost 4 bases, and 17 bases stayed unmatched. CDR1 LGHDT and CDR2 YNNKEL come from the germline V gene (reference sequence). The DNA for the CDR3 is TGTGCCAGCAGCCAAGATTGGGAAGTGGGCGGGAGAACAGGAGAGACCCAGTACTTC. Protein sequence: CASSQDWEVGGRTGETQYF.

This clonotype appeared a few times. The chain links TRBV15 to TRBJ2-3; 8 bases align to TRBD2. The CDR3 spans 17 residues. Germline CDR1 is LNHNV and CDR2 is YYDKDF (reference sequence). The J segment lost 6 bases and the V segment lost 3 bases, leaving 14 bases of the junction unmatched. Written as DNA, the CDR3 is TGTGCCACCAGCAGCCGGGACCGGGGGGGTCCGATGGATACGCAGTATTTT. Translation: CATSSRDRGGPMDTQYF.

The rearrangement uses TRBV11-2 and TRBJ2-2; no reliable D call. CDR1 and CDR2 from the germline V gene are SGHAT and FQNNGV. The CDR3 extends over 21 amino acids. Trimming removed 5 bases at V and 0 bases at J, with 28 bases between. This CDR3 is CASSLSVITPDRVSNTGELFF. In DNA, the CDR3 is TGTGCCAGCAGCCTCTCTGTTATTACCCCAGATAGAGTGTCGAACACCGGGGAGCTGTTTTTT.

This clonotype occurred a few times. The V call is TRBV10-3, the J call TRBJ1-2; D is unclear. Trimming pared 4 bases from V and 8 bases from J, leaving 14 bases between. CDR1 is ENHRY, CDR2 SYGVKD, per germline. The CDR3 loop spans 13 amino acids. This CDR3 is CAISASPAEGYTF. CDR3 nucleotide sequence: TGTGCCATCAGTGCTTCCCCGGCCGAGGGCTACACCTTC.

The chain combines TRBV20-1 with TRBJ1-2; D is unresolved. The length of the CDR3 is 12 residues. Germline loops: CDR1 DFQATT, CDR2 SNEGSKA (reference sequence). V was shortened by 0 bases and J by 5 bases, with 7 bases between the two germline ends. The CDR3, as DNA: TGCAGTGCTAGAGAGAGGACGTATGGCTACACCTTC. Its translation: CSARERTYGYTF.

The chain carries TRBV29-1 and TRBJ1-4; TRBD1 aligns across 9 bases. This CDR3 has 15 residues. Germline V gene sequence: CDR1 SQVTM, CDR2 ANQGSEA. V shed 5 bases and J 7 bases; nucleotides not matched to a gene: 11. CDR3 in amino acids: CSVSRTGTGLEKLFF. CDR3 nucleotide sequence: TGCAGCGTTAGCCGAACCGGGACAGGGCTTGAAAAACTGTTTTTT. The complete variable domain, with remaining parts taken from reference TRBV29-1 and TRBJ1-4, reads SAVISQKPSRDICQRGTSLTIQCQVDSQVTMMFWYRQQPGQSLTLIATANQGSEATYESGFVIDKFPISRPNLTFSTLTVSNMSPEDSSIYLCSVSRTGTGLEKLFFGSGTQLSVL.

This clonotype was recorded only once. V is TRBV20-1 and J is TRBJ1-2; no clear D gene. The CDR3 has 13 residues. Germline assignment: CDR1 DFQATT and CDR2 SNEGSKA (reference sequence). Trimming left V 4 bases short and J 8 bases short, with 17 bases between. CDR3 bases: TGCAGTGCTATCTCATTGCGGGGTCGCGGCTACACCTTC. It codes for CSAISLRGRGYTF.

Of note for this clonotype: A junction boundary mismatches the germline segment, possibly from a read error. The J gene is TRBJ1-1, the V gene TRBV10-3; D gene ambiguous. The CDR3 runs 16 residues. Germline assignment: CDR1 ENHRY and CDR2 SYGVKD. CDR3 sequence (DNA): TGTGCCATCAGTGATAGAGGGAAGGCCGCGAACACTGAAGTTTTCTTT. This sequence encodes CAISDRGKAANTEVFF.

This clonotype was seen at least ten times. The chain joins TRBV18 to TRBJ2-7; 13 bases match TRBD2. The CDR3 spans 14 residues. CDR1 and CDR2 from the germline V gene are KGHSH and LQKENI. J gave up 4 bases and V 6 bases, and 3 bases lay outside the gene matches. The CDR3, as DNA: TGTGCCAGCTCCGGACTAGCGGGAGAATACGAGCAGTACTTC. Amino acids: CASSGLAGEYEQYF.

This chain links TRBV7-9 with TRBJ2-3; possibly TRBD1 for D (6 bases). V shed 5 bases and J shed 1 base, with 13 bases lying between them. This CDR3 has 15 residues. The germline CDR1 and CDR2 sequences are SEHNR and FQNEAQ (reference sequence). The DNA of the CDR3 is TGTGCCAGCAGCCCTCGGACAGCGGGCACAGATACGCAGTATTTT. It is translated as CASSPRTAGTDTQYF.